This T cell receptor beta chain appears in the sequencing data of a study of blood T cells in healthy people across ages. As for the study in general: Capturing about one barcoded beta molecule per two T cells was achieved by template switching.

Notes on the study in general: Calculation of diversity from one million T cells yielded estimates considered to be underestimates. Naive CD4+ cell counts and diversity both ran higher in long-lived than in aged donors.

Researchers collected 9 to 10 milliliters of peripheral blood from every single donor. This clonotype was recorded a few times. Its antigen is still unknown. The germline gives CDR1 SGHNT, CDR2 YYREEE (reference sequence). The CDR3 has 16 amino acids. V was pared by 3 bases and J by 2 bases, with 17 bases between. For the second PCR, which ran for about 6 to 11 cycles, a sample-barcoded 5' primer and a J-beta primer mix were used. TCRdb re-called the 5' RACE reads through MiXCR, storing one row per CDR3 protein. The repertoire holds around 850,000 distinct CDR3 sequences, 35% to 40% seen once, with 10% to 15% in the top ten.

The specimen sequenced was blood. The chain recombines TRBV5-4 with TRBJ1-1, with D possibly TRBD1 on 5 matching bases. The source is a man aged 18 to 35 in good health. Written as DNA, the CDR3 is TGTGCCAGCAGCTCGACCGGGACTCGGATAAACACTGAAGCTTTCTTT. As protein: CASSSTGTRINTEAFF. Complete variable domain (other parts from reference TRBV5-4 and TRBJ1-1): ETGVTQSPTHLIKTRGQQVTLRCSSQSGHNTVSWYQQALGQGPQFIFQYYREEENGRGNFPPRFSGLQFPNYSSELNVNALELDDSALYLCASSSTGTRINTEAFFGQGTRLTVV.